This record concerns one TCR beta chain sequence. The antigen is undetermined. The CDR3 has 13 residues. V was pared by 0 bases and J by 5 bases, with 6 bases between. Germline V gene sequence: CDR1 SGHRS, CDR2 YFSETQ. Produced via immunoSEQ multiplex PCR; TCRdb's table is partial and in-frame only. This table holds over 20,000 clones, over 80% found once. These data originate in a study of OX40 agonist ivuxolimab in advanced cancers. At the level of the study: In this trial design, patients received ivuxolimab intravenously at 0.01 to 10 mg/kg every 2 weeks. Head and neck, renal cell, melanoma or hepatocellular carcinoma were the cancers that dose-escalation patients had.

Study results and limitations: Antigens targeted by the expanded peripheral T cells were not determined.

The material sequenced was CD4+ or CD8+ T cells sorted from blood, taken in a trial of the OX40 agonist ivuxolimab. The sequence was collected from an adult with an advanced solid tumor such as melanoma, head and neck, liver or kidney cancer. The chain joins TRBV5-1 to TRBJ2-1; D is ambiguous. CDR3 protein: CASSLEGNNEQFF. Here the CDR3 DNA reads TGCGCCAGCAGCTTGGAAGGGAACAATGAGCAGTTCTTC.